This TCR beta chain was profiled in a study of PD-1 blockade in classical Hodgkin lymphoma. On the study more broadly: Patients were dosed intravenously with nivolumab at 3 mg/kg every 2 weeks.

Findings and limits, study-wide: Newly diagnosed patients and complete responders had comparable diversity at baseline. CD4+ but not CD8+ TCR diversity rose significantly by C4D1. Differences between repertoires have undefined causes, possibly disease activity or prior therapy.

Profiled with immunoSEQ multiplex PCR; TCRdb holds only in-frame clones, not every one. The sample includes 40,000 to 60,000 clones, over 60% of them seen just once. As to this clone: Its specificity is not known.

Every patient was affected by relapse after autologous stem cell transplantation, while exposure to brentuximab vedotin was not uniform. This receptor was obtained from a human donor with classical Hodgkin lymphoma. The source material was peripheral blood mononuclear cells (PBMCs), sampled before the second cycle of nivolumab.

The CDR3 here is CASSYRGNQPQHF. CDR3 sequence (DNA): TGTGCCAGCAGTTACCGGGGCAATCAGCCCCAGCATTTT. This chain connects TRBV6-6 to TRBJ1-5; D uncertain. CDR3 size: 13 residues. Germline lookup yields CDR1 MNHNY and CDR2 SVGAGI (reference sequence). Trimming took off 2 bases at V and 2 bases at J, with 4 bases between the two ends.